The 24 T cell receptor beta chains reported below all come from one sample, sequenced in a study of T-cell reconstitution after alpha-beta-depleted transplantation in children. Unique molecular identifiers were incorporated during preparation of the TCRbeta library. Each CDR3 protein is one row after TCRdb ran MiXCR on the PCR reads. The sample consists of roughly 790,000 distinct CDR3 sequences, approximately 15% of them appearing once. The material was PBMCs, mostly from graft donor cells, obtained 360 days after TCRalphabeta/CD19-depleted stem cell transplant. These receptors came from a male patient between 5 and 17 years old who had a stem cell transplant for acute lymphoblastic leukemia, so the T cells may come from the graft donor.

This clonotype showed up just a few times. CDR3 nucleotide sequence: TGTGCCAGCAGAACTCGAGTTACCGGGGAGCTGTTTTTT. As protein: CASRTRVTGELFF. The chain links TRBV12-3 or TRBV12-4 to TRBJ2-2; the D is unclear. This CDR3 has 13 residues. V was shortened by 6 bases and J by 5 bases, with 10 bases between the two germline ends.

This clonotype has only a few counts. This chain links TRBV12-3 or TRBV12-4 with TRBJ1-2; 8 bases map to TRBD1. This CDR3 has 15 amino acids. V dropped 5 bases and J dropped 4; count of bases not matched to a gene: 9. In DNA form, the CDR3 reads TGTGCCAGCAGTCGGGACAGGAATTCTGGCTATGGCTACACCTTC. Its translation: CASSRDRNSGYGYTF.

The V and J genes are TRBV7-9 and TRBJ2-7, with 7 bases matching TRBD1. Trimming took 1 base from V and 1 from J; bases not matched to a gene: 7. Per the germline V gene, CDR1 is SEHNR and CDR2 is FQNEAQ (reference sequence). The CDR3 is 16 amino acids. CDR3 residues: CASSLVPDRLSYEQYF. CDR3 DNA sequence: TGTGCCAGCAGCTTAGTCCCGGACAGGTTATCCTACGAGCAGTACTTC.

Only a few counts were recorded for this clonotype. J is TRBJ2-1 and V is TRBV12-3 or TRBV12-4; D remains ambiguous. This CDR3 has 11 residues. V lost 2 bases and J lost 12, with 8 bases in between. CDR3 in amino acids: CASSLMTAQFF. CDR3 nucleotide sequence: TGTGCCAGCAGTTTAATGACGGCGCAGTTCTTC.

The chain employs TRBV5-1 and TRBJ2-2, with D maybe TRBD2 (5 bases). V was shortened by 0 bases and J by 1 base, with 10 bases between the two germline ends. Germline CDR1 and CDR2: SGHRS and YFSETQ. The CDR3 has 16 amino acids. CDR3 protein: CASSLALARNTGELFF. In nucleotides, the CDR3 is TGCGCCAGCAGCTTGGCCCTAGCCCGGAACACCGGGGAGCTGTTTTTT.

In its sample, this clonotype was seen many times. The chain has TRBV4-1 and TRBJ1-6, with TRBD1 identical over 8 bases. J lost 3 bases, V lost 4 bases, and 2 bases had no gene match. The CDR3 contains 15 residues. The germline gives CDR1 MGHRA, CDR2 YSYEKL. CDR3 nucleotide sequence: TGCGCCAGCAGCCCCGGACAGGGCTATAATTCACCCCTCCACTTT. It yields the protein CASSPGQGYNSPLHF.

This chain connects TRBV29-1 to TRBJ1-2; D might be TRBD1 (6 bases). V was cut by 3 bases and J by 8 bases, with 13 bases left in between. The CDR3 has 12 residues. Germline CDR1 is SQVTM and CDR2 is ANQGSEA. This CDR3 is CSVESGARGYTF. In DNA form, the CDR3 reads TGCAGCGTTGAGTCGGGGGCGCGAGGCTACACCTTC.

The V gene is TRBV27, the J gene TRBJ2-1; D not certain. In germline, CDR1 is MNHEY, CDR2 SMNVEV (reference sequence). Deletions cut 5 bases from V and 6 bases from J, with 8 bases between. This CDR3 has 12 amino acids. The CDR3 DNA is TGTGCCAGCAGTCACCTAAGCAATGAGCAGTTCTTC. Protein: CASSHLSNEQFF.

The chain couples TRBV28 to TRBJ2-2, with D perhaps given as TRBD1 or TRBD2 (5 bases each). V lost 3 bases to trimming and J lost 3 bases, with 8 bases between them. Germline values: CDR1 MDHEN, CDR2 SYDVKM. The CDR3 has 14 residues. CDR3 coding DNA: TGTGCCAGCAGTTTCGTGGGGGACACCGGGGAGCTGTTTTTT. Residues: CASSFVGDTGELFF.

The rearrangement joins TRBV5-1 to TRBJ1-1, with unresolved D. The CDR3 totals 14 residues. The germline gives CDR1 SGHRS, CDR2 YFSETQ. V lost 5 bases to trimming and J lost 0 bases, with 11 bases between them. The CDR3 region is CASRSGGLNTEAFF. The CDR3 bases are TGCGCCAGCAGGTCAGGCGGGTTGAACACTGAAGCTTTCTTT.

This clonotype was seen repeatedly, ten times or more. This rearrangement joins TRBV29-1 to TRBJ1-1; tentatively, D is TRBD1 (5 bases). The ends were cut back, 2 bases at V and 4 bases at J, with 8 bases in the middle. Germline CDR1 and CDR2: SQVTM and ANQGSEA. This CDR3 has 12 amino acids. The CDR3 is CSVERGGTEAFF. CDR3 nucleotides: TGCAGCGTTGAAAGGGGAGGCACTGAAGCTTTCTTT.

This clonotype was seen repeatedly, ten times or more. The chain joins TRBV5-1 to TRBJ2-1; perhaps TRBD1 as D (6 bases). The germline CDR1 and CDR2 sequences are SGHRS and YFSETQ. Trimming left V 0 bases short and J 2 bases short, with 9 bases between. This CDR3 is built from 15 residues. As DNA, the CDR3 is TGCGCCAGCAGCTTGGGGCAGGGGACCTACAATGAGCAGTTCTTC. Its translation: CASSLGQGTYNEQFF.

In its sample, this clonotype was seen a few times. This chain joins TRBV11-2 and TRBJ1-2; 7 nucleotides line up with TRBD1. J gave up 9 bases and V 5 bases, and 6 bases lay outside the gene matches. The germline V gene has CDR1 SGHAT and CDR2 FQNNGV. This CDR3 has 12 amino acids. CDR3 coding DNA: TGTGCCAGCAGCACCCTGACAGGGAGCTACACCTTC. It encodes CASSTLTGSYTF.

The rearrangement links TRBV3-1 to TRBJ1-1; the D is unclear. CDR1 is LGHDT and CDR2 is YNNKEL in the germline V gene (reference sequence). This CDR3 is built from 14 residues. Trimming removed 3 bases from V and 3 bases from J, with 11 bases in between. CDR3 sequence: CASSQRYDDTEAFF. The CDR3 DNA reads TGTGCCAGCAGCCAGAGATACGACGACACTGAAGCTTTCTTT.

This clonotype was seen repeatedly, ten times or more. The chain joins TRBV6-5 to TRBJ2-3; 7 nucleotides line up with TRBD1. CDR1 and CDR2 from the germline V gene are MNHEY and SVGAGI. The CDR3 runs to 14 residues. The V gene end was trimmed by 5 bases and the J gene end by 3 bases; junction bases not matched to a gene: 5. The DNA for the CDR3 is TGTGCCAGCAGTATGAGACAGGGAACAGATACGCAGTATTTT. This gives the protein CASSMRQGTDTQYF.

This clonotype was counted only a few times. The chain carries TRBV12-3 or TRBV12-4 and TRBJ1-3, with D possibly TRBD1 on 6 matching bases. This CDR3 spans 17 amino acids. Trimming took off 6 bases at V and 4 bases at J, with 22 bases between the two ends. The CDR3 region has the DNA TGTGCCAGCAGAGTCAGCGTTATGGACAGACAAGGAAACACCATATATTTT. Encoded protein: CASRVSVMDRQGNTIYF.

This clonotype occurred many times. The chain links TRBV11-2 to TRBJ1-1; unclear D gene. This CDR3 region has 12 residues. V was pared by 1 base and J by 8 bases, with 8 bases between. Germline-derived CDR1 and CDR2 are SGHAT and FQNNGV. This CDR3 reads CASSLVYSEAFF. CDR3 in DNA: TGTGCCAGCAGCTTAGTGTATTCCGAAGCTTTCTTT. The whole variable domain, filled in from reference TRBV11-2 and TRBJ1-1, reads EAGVAQSPRYKIIEKRQSVAFWCNPISGHATLYWYQQILGQGPKLLIQFQNNGVVDDSQLPKDRFSAERLKGVDSTLKIQPAKLEDSAVYLCASSLVYSEAFFGQGTRLTVV.

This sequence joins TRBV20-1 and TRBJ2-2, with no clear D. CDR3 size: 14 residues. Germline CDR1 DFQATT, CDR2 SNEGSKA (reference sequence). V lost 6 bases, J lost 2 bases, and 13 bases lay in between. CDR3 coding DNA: TGCAGTGCCCCCCCCCATCTAAACACCGGGGAGCTGTTTTTT. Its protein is CSAPPHLNTGELFF.

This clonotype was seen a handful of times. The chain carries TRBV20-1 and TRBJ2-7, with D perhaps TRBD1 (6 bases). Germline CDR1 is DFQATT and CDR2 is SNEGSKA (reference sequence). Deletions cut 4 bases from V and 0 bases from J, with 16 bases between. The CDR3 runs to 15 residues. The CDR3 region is CSATPDRHISYEQYF. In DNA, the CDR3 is TGCAGTGCTACCCCGGACAGACACATCTCCTACGAGCAGTACTTC.

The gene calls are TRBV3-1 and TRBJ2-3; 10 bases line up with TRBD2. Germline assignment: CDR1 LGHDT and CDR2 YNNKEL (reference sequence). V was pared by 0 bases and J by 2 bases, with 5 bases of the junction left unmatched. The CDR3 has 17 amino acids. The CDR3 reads CASSQDALAGSTDTQYF. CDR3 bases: TGTGCCAGCAGCCAAGATGCACTAGCGGGGTCCACAGATACGCAGTATTTT.

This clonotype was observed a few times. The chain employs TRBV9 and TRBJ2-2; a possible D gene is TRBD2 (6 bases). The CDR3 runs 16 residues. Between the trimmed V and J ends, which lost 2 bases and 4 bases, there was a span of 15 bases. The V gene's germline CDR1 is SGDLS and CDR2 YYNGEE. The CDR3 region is CASSVEGDGSTGELFF. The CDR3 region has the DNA TGTGCCAGCAGCGTGGAGGGAGATGGTAGCACCGGGGAGCTGTTTTTT.

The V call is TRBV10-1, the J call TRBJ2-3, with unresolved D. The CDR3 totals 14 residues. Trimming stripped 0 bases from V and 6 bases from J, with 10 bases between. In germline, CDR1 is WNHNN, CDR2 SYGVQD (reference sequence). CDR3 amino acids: CASSESTSRDTQYF. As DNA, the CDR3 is TGCGCCAGCAGTGAGTCGACGTCTCGGGATACGCAGTATTTT.

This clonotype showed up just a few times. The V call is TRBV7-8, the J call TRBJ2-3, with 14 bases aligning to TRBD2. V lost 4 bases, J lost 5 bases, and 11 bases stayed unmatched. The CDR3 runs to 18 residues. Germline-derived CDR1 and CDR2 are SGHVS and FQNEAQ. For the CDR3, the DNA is TGTGCCAGCAGCTCCTTTCGGGGACTAGCGGGAGCGGTAGATACGCAGTATTTT. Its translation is CASSSFRGLAGAVDTQYF.

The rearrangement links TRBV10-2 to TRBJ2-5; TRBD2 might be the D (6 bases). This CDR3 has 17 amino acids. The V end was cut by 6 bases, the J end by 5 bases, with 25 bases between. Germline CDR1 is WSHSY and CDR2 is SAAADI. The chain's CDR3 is CASRYAGPNRGEETQYF. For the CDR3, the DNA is TGCGCCAGCAGGTACGCGGGACCCAATCGGGGAGAGGAGACCCAGTACTTC.